This T cell receptor beta chain was obtained from a study of PD-1 blockade in classical Hodgkin lymphoma. Regarding time point: cycle 4 day 1 (C4D1), after 6 weeks of nivolumab. Each patient's relapse followed autologous stem cell transplantation, and brentuximab vedotin exposure varied. Repertoires were generated with immunoSEQ multiplex PCR, while TCRdb's copy carries only in-frame clones and drops some. The profile shows over 80,000 clones, more than 70% of them singletons. Remarks on this clone: Antigen specificity is unknown.

Findings and caveats of the study: Reported baseline diversity: healthy donors highest, relapsed/refractory patients lowest.

CDR3 size: 15 residues. V was pared by 3 bases and J by 10 bases, with 7 bases of the junction left unmatched. Germline CDR1 is SGHVS and CDR2 is FQNEAQ. This chain uses TRBV7-8 with TRBJ2-1, with 12 bases identical to TRBD2. The sequencing here drew on peripheral blood mononuclear cells (PBMCs), taken before the fourth cycle of nivolumab. This receptor was obtained from a human donor with classical Hodgkin lymphoma. CDR3 in amino acids: CASSFPLAGGPEQFF. CDR3 nucleotide sequence: TGTGCCAGCAGCTTCCCTCTAGCGGGGGGGCCCGAGCAGTTCTTC.